Shown below are 24 T cell receptor beta chains from a single sample sequenced in a study of immune cell composition in non-small cell lung cancer. Sequencing was performed with immunoSEQ multiplex PCR; in TCRdb, only in-frame clones are kept and a portion is missing. In the table there are around 1,700 clones, 79% of which are singletons. Normal lung was sampled as far from the tumour as possible, at least 3 cm. The sample taken for sequencing was non-adjacent lung tissue. These receptors were collected from a human donor with non-small cell lung cancer.

As DNA, the CDR3 is TGTGCCAGCAGTGGGGGACAGGGGGCGAACACCGGGGAGCTGTTTTTT. Translation: CASSGGQGANTGELFF. V and J are TRBV6-1 and TRBJ2-2; the match to TRBD1 covers 11 bases. The CDR3 length is 16 residues. Germline V CDR1 and CDR2: MNHNS, SASEGT. V lost 4 bases to trimming and J lost 0 bases; unmatched junction nucleotides: 1.

This chain joins TRBV12-5 and TRBJ2-5, with 8 bases identical to TRBD1. The CDR3 runs to 15 residues. The germline gives CDR1 LGHNT, CDR2 FRNRAP. V lost 1 base to trimming and J lost 4 bases; unmatched junction nucleotides: 5. Written as DNA, the CDR3 is TGTGCTAGTGGTTTGGGCCAGGGGGCTGCAGAGACCCAGTACTTC. As protein: CASGLGQGAAETQYF.

Only a few counts were recorded for this clone. The rearrangement joins TRBV5-1 to TRBJ2-7, with 7 bases identical to TRBD1. Germline V gives CDR1 SGHRS, CDR2 YFSETQ. The CDR3 has 13 residues. The V gene end was trimmed by 6 bases and the J gene end by 3 bases; junction bases not matched to a gene: 6. CDR3 nucleotides: TGCGCCAGCACTGCGGACAGGAGCTACGAGCAGTACTTC. Protein sequence: CASTADRSYEQYF. The full variable domain, rest sourced from reference TRBV5-1 and TRBJ2-7, is KAGVTQTPRYLIKTRGQQVTLSCSPISGHRSVSWYQQTPGQGLQFLFEYFSETQRNKGNFPGRFSGRQFSNSRSEMNVSTLELGDSALYLCASTADRSYEQYFGPGTRLTVT.

V and J are TRBV7-3 and TRBJ2-1; 8 bases are shared with TRBD2. The J segment lost 0 bases and the V segment lost 2 bases, leaving 0 bases of the junction unmatched. The CDR3 is 15 residues long. The germline CDR1 and CDR2 sequences are SGHTA and FQGTGA. Here the CDR3 reads CASSLGTSSYNEQFF. For the CDR3, the DNA is TGTGCCAGCAGCTTAGGGACTAGCTCCTACAATGAGCAGTTCTTC.

The chain recombines TRBV19 with TRBJ1-5; D might be TRBD1 (5 bases). The V and J ends lost 5 bases and 0 bases respectively, with 17 bases between them. From germline, CDR1 is LNHDA and CDR2 SQIVND (reference sequence). This CDR3 has 17 residues. The CDR3 sequence is CASSSGYSSLSNQPQHF. The CDR3 DNA is TGTGCCAGTAGTTCAGGGTATTCTTCCCTTAGCAATCAGCCCCAGCATTTT.

The J gene is TRBJ2-1, the V gene TRBV19; possibly TRBD2 for D (6 bases). CDR1 LNHDA and CDR2 SQIVND come from the germline V gene (reference sequence). The V gene lost 7 bases and the J gene lost 7 bases, with 17 bases spanning the gap. This CDR3 contains 14 residues. The CDR3 DNA follows: TGTGCCAGTACTACCCCCGGGACTCTGAATGAGCAGTTCTTC. Translation: CASTTPGTLNEQFF. The whole variable domain, filled in from reference TRBV19 and TRBJ2-1, reads DGGITQSPKYLFRKEGQNVTLSCEQNLNHDAMYWYRQDPGQGLRLIYYSQIVNDFQKGDIAEGYSVSREKKESFPLTVTSAQKNPTAFYLCASTTPGTLNEQFFGPGTRLTVL.

V gene TRBV9 combines with J gene TRBJ2-5; 11 bases fit TRBD2. This CDR3 is built from 15 residues. Germline CDR1 reads SGDLS; CDR2 reads YYNGEE. Trimming removed 3 bases from V and 1 base from J; junction bases left unmatched: 2. CDR3 nucleotides: TGTGCCAGCAGCGCCACTAGCGGGGGCCAAGAGACCCAGTACTTC. Encoded protein: CASSATSGGQETQYF.

The chain recombines TRBV29-1 with TRBJ1-1, with D possibly being TRBD1 (5 bases). V lost 4 bases and J lost 4, with 7 bases in between. This CDR3 comprises 11 residues. Looked up from germline, CDR1 is SQVTM and CDR2 is ANQGSEA. The CDR3 reads CSVGGGTEAFF. In DNA, the CDR3 is TGCAGCGTTGGGGGGGGCACTGAAGCTTTCTTT. The whole variable domain, filled in from reference TRBV29-1 and TRBJ1-1, reads SAVISQKPSRDICQRGTSLTIQCQVDSQVTMMFWYRQQPGQSLTLIATANQGSEATYESGFVIDKFPISRPNLTFSTLTVSNMSPEDSSIYLCSVGGGTEAFFGQGTRLTVV.

The V and J genes are TRBV11-2 and TRBJ1-4; TRBD1 matches at 7 bases. Germline assignment: CDR1 SGHAT and CDR2 FQNNGV. This CDR3 has 15 residues. The V segment lost 3 bases and the J segment 11 bases; nucleotides outside the gene matches: 12. The CDR3 loop is CASSFTGTELEKLFF. The CDR3 nucleotides are TGTGCCAGCAGCTTTACCGGGACAGAGCTTGAGAAACTGTTTTTT.

This clone occurred a few times. J is TRBJ2-1 and V is TRBV18, with 8 positions matching TRBD1. The CDR3 has 15 residues. J lost 0 bases, V lost 6 bases, and 4 bases had no gene match. Germline V gene sequence: CDR1 KGHSH, CDR2 LQKENI. The CDR3 loop is CASSGQGSSYNEQFF. The CDR3 bases are TGTGCCAGCTCTGGACAGGGCAGCTCCTACAATGAGCAGTTCTTC.

The rearrangement links TRBV7-2 to TRBJ2-5; 7 nucleotides align to TRBD2. The CDR3 has 16 amino acids. In germline, CDR1 is SGHTA, CDR2 FQGNSA. V shed 1 base and J 2 bases; nucleotides not matched to a gene: 7. CDR3 in DNA: TGTGCCAGCAGCTTAGTGGGGGTCGGGGGGCAAGAGACCCAGTACTTC. Its translation: CASSLVGVGGQETQYF.

This chain uses TRBV10-3 with TRBJ2-7; 7 bases align to TRBD1. The germline V gene has CDR1 ENHRY and CDR2 SYGVKD. The CDR3 has 13 residues. V shed 10 bases, J shed 3 bases, and the junction held 9 bases outside the gene matches. For the CDR3, the DNA is TGTGCCACAACCGGGACAGACTACTACGAGCAGTACTTC. Its protein is CATTGTDYYEQYF.

J is TRBJ2-1 and V is TRBV19; 13 nucleotides line up with TRBD2. V was clipped by 5 bases and J by 0 bases; unmatched bases: 10. CDR3 length: 19 residues. CDR1 LNHDA and CDR2 SQIVND come from the germline V gene (reference sequence). CDR3 sequence (DNA): TGTGCCAGTAGTCCCCTGACTAGCGGGAGGCCCGGCTCCTACAATGAGCAGTTCTTC. Protein sequence: CASSPLTSGRPGSYNEQFF.

The chain joins TRBV29-1 to TRBJ2-6; no reliable D call. From germline, CDR1 is SQVTM and CDR2 ANQGSEA. V dropped 0 bases and J dropped 0 bases, with 6 bases sitting between them. This CDR3 comprises 15 residues. The CDR3 here is CSVEDLSSGANVLTF. CDR3 in DNA: TGCAGCGTTGAAGATCTCAGCTCTGGGGCCAACGTCCTGACTTTC.

The chain employs TRBV27 and TRBJ1-6; D unresolved. Looked up from germline, CDR1 is MNHEY and CDR2 is SMNVEV (reference sequence). The V end lost 7 bases, the J end lost 9 bases, and 13 bases lay between the germline ends. CDR3 length equals 13 residues. The CDR3 DNA reads as TGTGCCAGCACAAATGCGGGCGGTTCACCCCTCCACTTT. Translated: CASTNAGGSPLHF.

The chain's CDR3 is CASSLTGVDEQFF. As DNA, the CDR3 is TGTGCCAGCAGCTTGACAGGGGTGGATGAGCAGTTCTTC. This chain connects TRBV5-6 to TRBJ2-1, with 7 nucleotides matching TRBD1. V was clipped by 1 base and J by 8 bases; unmatched bases: 3. Germline assignment: CDR1 SGHDT and CDR2 YYEEEE. CDR3 length: 13 residues.

The chain links TRBV5-1 to TRBJ2-3; 8 bases line up with TRBD2. Trimming cost V 3 bases and J 0 bases; bases outside gene matches: 6. This CDR3 contains 16 residues. Germline CDR1 is SGHRS and CDR2 is YFSETQ. This chain's CDR3 is CASSYTSGQSTDTQYF. CDR3 nucleotides: TGCGCCAGCAGCTATACTAGCGGACAGAGCACAGATACGCAGTATTTT.

This rearrangement joins TRBV19 to TRBJ1-2; D is ambiguous. This CDR3 is 14 amino acids long. V was pared by 7 bases and J by 2 bases, with 14 bases between. Per germline, CDR1 LNHDA and CDR2 SQIVND (reference sequence). The CDR3 DNA reads TGTGCCAGTACACCCGGAGGGCGGAACTATGGCTACACCTTC. It yields the protein CASTPGGRNYGYTF.

The V gene is TRBV5-1, the J gene TRBJ2-3; D remains unclear. This CDR3 has 13 amino acids. CDR1 and CDR2 from the germline V gene are SGHRS and YFSETQ. Deletions cut 5 bases from V and 0 bases from J, with 7 bases between. The CDR3 region has the DNA TGCGCCAGCAGGGTTACTAGCACAGATACGCAGTATTTT. Protein sequence: CASRVTSTDTQYF.

CDR3 sequence reads: CASSNPGGTGELFF. The CDR3 nucleotides read TGTGCCAGCAGTAACCCGGGGGGGACCGGGGAGCTGTTTTTT. V gene TRBV7-9 combines with J gene TRBJ2-2; 8 bases map to TRBD2. CDR3 length: 14 residues. Germline V gene sequence: CDR1 SEHNR, CDR2 FQNEAQ (reference sequence). With V trimmed by 6 bases and J by 5 bases, 5 bases remained unmatched.

This chain links TRBV7-7 with TRBJ2-3, with TRBD2 as a possible D gene (6 bases). The CDR3 covers 14 residues. CDR1 and CDR2 (germline): SSHAT, FNYEAQ (reference sequence). V was clipped by 5 bases and J by 8 bases, with 17 bases between them. The CDR3 nucleotides are TGTGCCAGCAGCCCGGGGGACTCTGGCTCTACGCAGTATTTT. This translates into CASSPGDSGSTQYF.

The V gene is TRBV5-1, the J gene TRBJ2-7; 9 bases are a match to TRBD1. The germline V gene has CDR1 SGHRS and CDR2 YFSETQ. V lost 2 bases and J lost 6; bases outside the gene matches: 9. The CDR3 sequence is 15 residues long. CDR3 nucleotide sequence: TGCGCCAGCAGCTTATTCCAACAGGGGGCCTTCGAGCAGTACTTC. This sequence encodes CASSLFQQGAFEQYF.

This clone has only one observation. The chain employs TRBV7-3 and TRBJ1-1; 8 bases match TRBD1. The CDR3 is 14 amino acids. After removal of 4 bases from V and 10 bases from J, the junction contained 11 bases not matched to a gene. The germline gives CDR1 SGHTA, CDR2 FQGTGA. The CDR3 is CASSSGQAGGRAFF. The DNA for the CDR3 is TGTGCCAGCAGCTCGGGACAGGCCGGAGGGCGAGCTTTCTTT.

This clone was counted a few times. The J gene is TRBJ2-2, the V gene TRBV15, with a weak D call TRBD2 (6 bases). In germline, CDR1 is LNHNV, CDR2 YYDKDF (reference sequence). The CDR3 spans 15 residues. V dropped 3 bases and J dropped 4 bases, with 12 bases sitting between them. Here the CDR3 reads CATSRDGTPTGELFF. DNA for the CDR3: TGTGCCACCAGCAGGGACGGGACTCCCACCGGGGAGCTGTTTTTT. The whole variable domain, filled in from reference TRBV15 and TRBJ2-2, reads DAMVIQNPRYQVTQFGKPVTLSCSQTLNHNVMYWYQQKSSQAPKLLFHYYDKDFNNEADTPDNFQSRRPNTSFCFLDIRSPGLGDTAMYLCATSRDGTPTGELFFGEGSRLTVL.